The source of this TCR beta chain is a study of molecular identifiers for immune sequencing clone quantification. The study, taken as a whole, reports: Spike-in Jurkat TCR RNA from a single cell reportedly registered among about a million naive cells.

Germline CDR1 is MNHEY and CDR2 is SVGEGT. The V gene lost 5 bases and the J gene lost 2 bases, with 10 bases spanning the gap. The CDR3 has 13 residues. TCRdb re-analysed the PCR reads in MiXCR, keeping a single row per CDR3 protein. The sample has about half a million distinct CDR3 sequences, 20% to 25% seen once; the top ten hold around 0.84%. This clonotype has a handful of counts. The antigen is not known. This clonotype was sampled from a human donor in good health. Some libraries in this study had Jurkat cell RNA spiked in. The chain employs TRBV6-2 or TRBV6-3 and TRBJ2-7; D unresolved. Sequenced: naive CD8+ T cells from blood, with Jurkat cell RNA spiked in. The subset is: FACS-sorted CD8+CD4-CCR7+CD45RA+ naive T cells. This CDR3 is CASSPPETYEQYF. CDR3 in DNA: TGTGCCAGCAGTCCACCGGAAACCTACGAGCAGTACTTC.